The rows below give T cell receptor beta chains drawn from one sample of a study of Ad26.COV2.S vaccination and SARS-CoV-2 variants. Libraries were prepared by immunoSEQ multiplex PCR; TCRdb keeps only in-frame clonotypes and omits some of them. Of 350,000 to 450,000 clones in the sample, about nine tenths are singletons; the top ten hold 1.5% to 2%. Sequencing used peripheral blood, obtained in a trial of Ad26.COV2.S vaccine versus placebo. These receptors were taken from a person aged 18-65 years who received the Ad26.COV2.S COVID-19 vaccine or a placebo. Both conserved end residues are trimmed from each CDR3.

ASRSGHYEQY,TRBJ2-7,TRBV2
ASSPGTSTDTQY,TRBJ2-3,TRBV5-1
ASSSWTGNMDQPQH,TRBJ1-5,TRBV28
AWSFVGSAFNYGYT,TRBJ1-2,TRBV30
ASSSAGLDYGYT,TRBJ1-2,TRBV27
ASSQELVNTGELF,TRBJ2-2,TRBV3-1/TRBV3-2
ASSPGTSGRVDTQY,TRBJ2-3,TRBV7-6
ASSKAYGGLENTIY,TRBJ1-3,TRBV21-1
SVTLGTAVGEAF,TRBJ1-1,TRBV29-1
ASSFGQTDTGELF,TRBJ2-2,TRBV27
AWTPGLVNSYEQY,TRBJ2-7,TRBV30
ASSQSPQGLGSTDTQY,TRBJ2-3,TRBV4-2
ASSRSPNEKLF,TRBJ1-4,TRBV11-3
ASSYSRGITGELF,TRBJ2-2,TRBV6-5
ASSLTGSTEAF,TRBJ1-1,TRBV12-3/TRBV12-4
ATRGGTASSGANVLT,TRBJ2-6,TRBV15
ASSPRGGYSYGYT,TRBJ1-2,TRBV7-2
SVVDRQGKNGYT,TRBJ1-2,TRBV29-1
ASSPARGHSPLH,TRBJ1-6,TRBV6-5
ASSLAANNEQF,TRBJ2-1,TRBV2
AWSPGTGADTQY,TRBJ2-3,TRBV30
ASSWGGTSEAF,TRBJ1-1,TRBV12-3/TRBV12-4
AISAGLTTDTQY,TRBJ2-3,TRBV10-3
ASSYSGMGDYGYT,TRBJ1-2,TRBV6-5
ASTRQGARNEQF,TRBJ2-1,TRBV2
ASSIQDRDETQY,TRBJ2-5,TRBV19
ASSAAGIDNSPLH,TRBJ1-6,TRBV11-3
ASSSNRGANQPQH,TRBJ1-5,TRBV27
ASSPIGTSGTGEQY,TRBJ2-7,TRBV28
ASSQGVRVVRADTQY,TRBJ2-3,TRBV3-1/TRBV3-2
ASRVTGAYEQY,TRBJ2-7,TRBV12-3/TRBV12-4
ASSLGGRPTDTQY,TRBJ2-3,TRBV7-9
ASSQTGGNSPLH,TRBJ1-6,TRBV14
ASSQVQTGDGAF,TRBJ1-1,TRBV4-1
ASRLTGNRVYGYT,TRBJ1-2,TRBV27
ASSLQGGEQY,TRBJ2-7,TRBV5-8
ASSLGVETQY,TRBJ2-5,TRBV5-6
ATSRDSQETQY,TRBJ2-5,TRBV15
ASSQTSGYEQY,TRBJ2-7,TRBV6-5
ASSYDPGLAGVEQF,TRBJ2-1,TRBV27
ASGDRNTEAF,TRBJ1-1,TRBV12-3/TRBV12-4
ASSFREAGDTQY,TRBJ2-3,TRBV5-4
ARSFRQPEGNQPQH,TRBJ1-5,TRBV5-3
ASSPEGETQY,TRBJ2-5,TRBV12-3/TRBV12-4
ASSPRGRASTGYT,TRBJ1-2,TRBV3-1/TRBV3-2
ASSLVGRGTDTQY,TRBJ2-3,TRBV11-2
ATSDRTTDSKQY,TRBJ2-3,TRBV24-1
ASSLMATYEQY,TRBJ2-7,TRBV7-2
ASSEQGARKGEQY,TRBJ2-7,TRBV28
ASSEARTSGRGEQF,TRBJ2-1,TRBV6-1
ASSGRQGGTEAF,TRBJ1-1,TRBV9
ASILGGRMNTEAF,TRBJ1-1,TRBV28